Listed here are 13 T cell receptor beta chains from one sample, sequenced in a study of cytomegalovirus exposure and HLA in healthy donors. Vbeta (60) and Jbeta (13) primers were used in the PCR. Sequencing was performed with immunoSEQ multiplex PCR; in TCRdb, only in-frame clones are kept and a portion is missing. The sample has 100,000 to 150,000 clones, 15% to 20% seen once. Material for sequencing was PBMCs. The receptors were gathered from a female donor in good health and CMV-seropositive.

This clone appeared a few times. The V and J genes are TRBV30 and TRBJ2-7; the D is unclear. The CDR3 has 12 residues. Trimming took 1 base from V and 6 from J, leaving 10 bases between them. Germline loops: CDR1 GTSNPN, CDR2 SVGIG (reference sequence). The chain's CDR3 is CAWSGRLFEQYF. CDR3 DNA sequence: TGTGCCTGGAGTGGCAGGCTGTTCGAGCAGTACTTC.

J is TRBJ1-5 and V is TRBV15; 8 nucleotides line up with TRBD1. The V and J ends lost 5 bases and 3 bases, in that order; junction bases with no gene match: 6. This CDR3 spans 15 amino acids. CDR1 is LNHNV and CDR2 is YYDKDF in the germline V gene (reference sequence). DNA for the CDR3: TGTGCCACCAGCTATATCAGGGGGCCCAATCAGCCCCAGCATTTT. Translation: CATSYIRGPNQPQHF.

This clone was observed a single time. The rearrangement links TRBV18 to TRBJ1-1; D is unresolved. The CDR3 loop spans 14 amino acids. V lost 6 bases and J lost 7, with 18 bases in between. The germline CDR1 and CDR2 sequences are KGHSH and LQKENI. The CDR3 sequence: CASSNLAESGEAFF. The CDR3 DNA sequence: TGTGCCAGCTCCAACTTGGCAGAGAGCGGTGAAGCTTTCTTT.

This clone was detected only once. The CDR3 DNA reads TGTGCCAGCAGTGATTGGGGAGGGGCCGACACAGATACGCAGTATTTT. Residues: CASSDWGGADTDTQYF. The J gene is TRBJ2-3, the V gene TRBV6-4, with 7 bases lining up with TRBD2. From germline, CDR1 is MRHNA and CDR2 SNTAGT. The V and J ends lost 3 bases and 2 bases, in that order; junction bases with no gene match: 8. This CDR3 has 16 residues.

This clone was counted only a few times. The chain employs TRBV7-9 and TRBJ2-5; tentative D call: TRBD2 (7 bases). Germline CDR1 and CDR2: SEHNR and FQNEAQ (reference sequence). The CDR3 length is 13 residues. With 2 bases removed from V and 4 bases from J, the gap between germline ends came to 8 bases. CDR3 sequence reads: CASSLRGAETQYF. CDR3 bases: TGTGCCAGCAGCTTACGGGGGGCAGAGACCCAGTACTTC.

This clone was counted only a few times. The chain uses TRBV5-1 and TRBJ2-1, with 8 bases that match TRBD2. There are 16 residues in the CDR3. Germline V gives CDR1 SGHRS, CDR2 YFSETQ. V was clipped by 4 bases and J by 7 bases; unmatched bases: 13. The CDR3 loop reads CASSKQLGLGENEQFF. The CDR3 DNA follows: TGCGCCAGCAGCAAACAATTGGGACTAGGTGAGAATGAGCAGTTCTTC.

V and J are TRBV30 and TRBJ2-3; no clear D. Germline V gene lookup returns CDR1 GTSNPN and CDR2 SVGIG (reference sequence). CDR3 length: 12 residues. V was shortened by 2 bases and J by 4 bases, with 7 bases between the two germline ends. The CDR3 DNA reads TGTGCCTGGAGTTTAGATCCAGATACGCAGTATTTT. It codes for CAWSLDPDTQYF.

The chain carries TRBV28 and TRBJ1-1; D perhaps matches TRBD1 (6 bases). The CDR3 extends over 12 amino acids. Trimming shortened V by 6 bases and J by 6 bases, and 11 bases separated the two germline ends. Germline lookup yields CDR1 MDHEN and CDR2 SYDVKM. The CDR3 region is CASRQGDAEAFF. In DNA, the CDR3 is TGTGCCAGCAGACAGGGTGACGCTGAAGCTTTCTTT.

Remarks on this clone: The identical CDR3 is also encoded by other nucleotide sequences in the sample. The rearrangement joins TRBV7-9 to TRBJ1-1; no firm D call. The CDR3 is 13 amino acids. V was trimmed by 5 bases and J by 6 bases, leaving 13 bases between them. Per germline, CDR1 SEHNR and CDR2 FQNEAQ (reference sequence). The DNA for the CDR3 is TGTGCCAGCAGCGCCAGAATATATCCTGAAGCTTTCTTT. Protein product: CASSARIYPEAFF. Full variable domain (remainder filled in from reference TRBV7-9 and TRBJ1-1): DTGVSQNPRHKITKRGQNVTFRCDPISEHNRLYWYRQTLGQGPEFLTYFQNEAQLEKSRLLSDRFSAERPKGSFSTLEIQRTEQGDSAMYLCASSARIYPEAFFGQGTRLTVV.

This chain connects TRBV28 to TRBJ1-2, with 7 nucleotides matching TRBD1. CDR1 and CDR2 from the germline V gene are MDHEN and SYDVKM. V trimming: 6 bases; J trimming: 8 bases; junction bases outside the gene matches: 9. This CDR3 has 13 residues. CDR3 residues: CASRRDRVGGYTF. CDR3 nucleotides: TGTGCCAGCAGGCGAGACAGGGTTGGCGGCTACACCTTC.

A few counts support this clone. The J gene is TRBJ1-4, the V gene TRBV30, with TRBD1 identical over 8 bases. The V and J ends lost 4 bases and 4 bases, in that order; junction bases with no gene match: 5. The CDR3 is made up of 14 amino acids. From germline, CDR1 is GTSNPN and CDR2 SVGIG (reference sequence). The CDR3 reads CAWTGTGGNEKLFF. The CDR3 DNA is TGTGCCTGGACCGGGACAGGTGGTAATGAAAAACTGTTTTTT. Variable domain in full (rest from reference TRBV30 and TRBJ1-4): SQTIHQWPATLVQPVGSPLSLECTVEGTSNPNLYWYRQAAGRGLQLLFYSVGIGQISSEVPQNLSASRPQDRQFILSSKKLLLSDSGFYLCAWTGTGGNEKLFFGSGTQLSVL.

The rearrangement uses TRBV4-1 and TRBJ1-6; no reliable D call. Per the germline V gene, CDR1 is MGHRA and CDR2 is YSYEKL. Trimming left V 5 bases short and J 6 bases short, with 11 bases between. The CDR3 runs to 14 residues. This CDR3 is CASSLEPSNSPLHF. The CDR3 coding sequence is TGCGCCAGCAGCTTAGAGCCGAGTAATTCACCCCTCCACTTT.

This clone has a handful of counts. Here the CDR3 DNA reads TGCGCCAGCAGCTTGGACGTATCGACTAGCGGTAATGAGCAGTTCTTC. Translated, it gives CASSLDVSTSGNEQFF. The chain joins TRBV5-1 to TRBJ2-1, with 9 bases that match TRBD2. The CDR3 contains 16 residues. V trimming: 0 bases; J trimming: 7 bases; junction bases outside the gene matches: 8. CDR1 is SGHRS, CDR2 YFSETQ, per germline.